A single sample gave rise to the 6 T cell receptor beta chains below, sequenced in a study of shared clonotypes between healthy human individuals. Produced via immunoSEQ multiplex PCR; TCRdb's table is partial and in-frame only. In the table there are approximately 740,000 clones, around two thirds of which are singletons. The specimen was memory CD4+ T cells sorted from blood. The sample's subset: CD45RA-negative fraction. The source of these receptors is a woman in her 30s in good health.

The chain recombines TRBV7-9 with TRBJ2-3; D unresolved. The CDR3 runs to 14 residues. V was cut by 6 bases and J by 6 bases, with 16 bases left in between. The germline V gene encodes CDR1 SEHNR and CDR2 FQNEAQ (reference sequence). The DNA of the CDR3 is TGTGCCAGCAGTTACGCCTGGAAGTGGGATACGCAGTATTTT. It is translated as CASSYAWKWDTQYF. The variable domain in full, completed from reference TRBV7-9 and TRBJ2-3, reads DTGVSQNPRHKITKRGQNVTFRCDPISEHNRLYWYRQTLGQGPEFLTYFQNEAQLEKSRLLSDRFSAERPKGSFSTLEIQRTEQGDSAMYLCASSYAWKWDTQYFGPGTRLTVL.

The chain links TRBV7-2 to TRBJ2-1; TRBD1 matches at 8 bases. This CDR3 is 18 amino acids long. In germline, CDR1 is SGHTA, CDR2 FQGNSA. V gave up 1 base and J gave up 6 bases; unmatched junction bases: 14. The CDR3 region is CASSLDAGQGSYGNEQFF. CDR3 in DNA: TGTGCCAGCAGCTTAGATGCAGGACAGGGCTCCTACGGCAATGAGCAGTTCTTC.

For this clone: The junction does not match germline at one end; this may be a read error. Other nucleotide sequences from this sample produce the same CDR3. J is TRBJ2-1 and V is TRBV29-1; maybe TRBD2 (5 bases). Germline CDR1 reads SQVTM; CDR2 reads ANQGSEA. The CDR3 sequence is 12 residues long. In DNA, the CDR3 is TGCAGCGTACGGGGTTCCTACAATGAGCAATTCTTC. Its translation is CSVRGSYNEQFF.

In its sample, this clone was seen a few times. The V and J genes are TRBV19 and TRBJ1-1; D is ambiguous. V was cut by 2 bases and J by 2 bases, with 12 bases left in between. The germline V gene has CDR1 LNHDA and CDR2 SQIVND (reference sequence). This CDR3 comprises 15 residues. CDR3 region: CASSIIGVRNTEAFF. CDR3 nucleotides: TGTGCCAGTAGTATAATCGGGGTCCGAAACACTGAAGCTTTCTTT.

In DNA, the CDR3 is TGTGCCAGCAGCTGGCAGGGGTCCTACGAGCAGTACTTC. Encoded protein: CASSWQGSYEQYF. The chain uses TRBV13 and TRBJ2-7, with a weak D call TRBD1 (6 bases). V was pared by 4 bases and J by 1 base, with 8 bases between. This CDR3 is built from 13 residues. CDR1 is PRHDT and CDR2 is FYEKMQ in the germline V gene (reference sequence).

This sequence joins TRBV28 and TRBJ2-1, with a weak D call TRBD2 (6 bases). This CDR3 region has 15 residues. Trimming pared 3 bases from V and 3 bases from J, leaving 12 bases between. Germline V gene lookup returns CDR1 MDHEN and CDR2 SYDVKM. Written as DNA, the CDR3 is TGTGCCAGCAGTTTGGCTAGCGATTTCTACAATGAGCAGTTCTTC. Translation gives CASSLASDFYNEQFF.